Sequencing of this T cell receptor (beta chain) was carried out in a study of cytotoxic CD8 clonotypes in ibrutinib-treated CLL. Study background: Partial response was seen in about 24 patients and complete response in 2; after median about 68 months, about 14 stayed remitted, about 12 progressed. Timing of response sample collection was a median around twelve months after treatment start, with a range of 6 to 36.

Sequencing used immunoSEQ multiplex PCR; TCRdb keeps in-frame clones, though not all of them. The table includes some 290,000 clones, about 77% detected once. The CDR3 has 15 residues. Germline trimming cut 3 bases from V and 5 bases from J; bases unmatched to any gene: 5. The germline CDR1 and CDR2 sequences are MDHEN and SYDVKM. The source material was PBMCs, sampled before ibrutinib treatment. The rearrangement joins TRBV28 to TRBJ1-5, with TRBD1 matching over 9 bases. The source is a human donor with chronic lymphocytic leukemia. The CDR3 spells CASSLSGQGDQPQHF. CDR3 coding DNA: TGTGCCAGCAGTTTGTCGGGACAGGGAGATCAGCCCCAGCATTTT.